A single T cell receptor beta chain is shown here with its context. The V gene's germline CDR1 is LGHNA and CDR2 YSLEER. The V gene lost 4 bases and the J gene lost 3 bases, with 16 bases spanning the gap. The CDR3 extends over 16 amino acids. The study sampled blood at baseline, cycle 4 day 1, and cycle 7 day 1. The sample originates from a study of OX40 agonist ivuxolimab in advanced cancers. Study as a whole: The dose-escalation cohort was roughly 84% male, with a mean age of approximately 61 years, ranging roughly 20 to 90.

Method: immunoSEQ multiplex PCR; TCRdb's copy keeps in-frame clones and lacks some. In the table there are tens of thousands of clones, roughly nine tenths of which are singletons. The clonotype comes from an adult with an advanced solid tumor such as melanoma, head and neck, liver or kidney cancer. This specimen consisted of CD4+ or CD8+ T cells sorted from blood, obtained in a trial of the OX40 agonist ivuxolimab. This chain joins TRBV4-3 and TRBJ1-5; maybe TRBD1 (6 bases). For the CDR3, the DNA is TGCGCCAGCAGCCTCCAATGGGACATGAACAATCAGCCCCAGCATTTT. Amino acids: CASSLQWDMNNQPQHF.